The entry below describes one T cell receptor (beta chain). The target antigen is unknown. The sample belongs to a study of T cells expressing NK-cell markers. The overall study: CD3+CD56+NKG2C+, CD3+CD56+NKG2C- and CD3+CD56-NKG2C+ T cells, once sorted, supplied the TCR beta repertoires. Just one sequenced donor of eight was HCMV-seronegative, while seven were seropositive. Broader study findings: HCMV specificity of the expanded NKG2C+ T cell clones was not established. NKG2C+ dominant clonotypes from a handful of donors made up about 1.0-7.5% of CD8+ T cells.

Using the 5' RACE reads, TCRdb records one entry per CDR3 protein without DNA. The data include over 350,000 distinct CDR3 sequences; the top ten clones carry about 10%. The CDR3 totals 13 residues. Germline CDR1 is MGHDK and CDR2 is SYGVNS. This TCR came from a woman in her forties or fifties in good health. The rearrangement uses TRBV25-1 and TRBJ1-2; the TCRdb call, TRBD1, lacks DNA for checking. The specimen sequenced was blood T cells: a sorted CD56 or NKG2C T cell subset, CD4+ or CD8+ T cells, or bulk PBMC T cells (not recorded which). CDR3 amino acids: CASSQGLSYGYTF.